The 27 T cell receptor beta chains below all came from one sample that was sequenced in a study of blood T cell repertoires in COVID-19. TCRdb keeps only in-frame clones here, not all; method: immunoSEQ multiplex PCR. The table has 110,000 to 150,000 clones, 78% seen once. The specimen sequenced was PBMCs or T cells enriched from blood (not recorded which). The source is a woman between 50 and 59 years old who had recovered from COVID-19.

The J gene is TRBJ2-2, the V gene TRBV28, with 13 bases matching TRBD2. Looked up from germline, CDR1 is MDHEN and CDR2 is SYDVKM. Trimming removed 4 bases from V and 3 bases from J; junction bases left unmatched: 17. The CDR3 is 21 amino acids. CDR3 region: CASSSYFPSGLAGSDTGELFF. The DNA for the CDR3 is TGTGCCAGCAGTTCTTATTTCCCCTCGGGACTAGCGGGGTCGGACACCGGGGAGCTGTTTTTT.

CDR3 DNA sequence: TGCGCCAGCAGCTTGGTGGGACAGCTCTATGGCTACACCTTC. This encodes CASSLVGQLYGYTF. The chain recombines TRBV5-1 with TRBJ1-2, with 7 bases aligning to TRBD1. Trimming removed 0 bases from V and 4 bases from J; junction bases left unmatched: 3. This CDR3 region has 14 residues. Per germline, CDR1 SGHRS and CDR2 YFSETQ. Together with reference TRBV5-1 and TRBJ1-2, the CDR3 gives the full variable domain: KAGVTQTPRYLIKTRGQQVTLSCSPISGHRSVSWYQQTPGQGLQFLFEYFSETQRNKGNFPGRFSGRQFSNSRSEMNVSTLELGDSALYLCASSLVGQLYGYTFGSGTRLTVV.

The chain links TRBV2 to TRBJ2-7; D possibly corresponds to TRBD2 (6 bases). The germline V gene encodes CDR1 SNHLY and CDR2 FYNNEI. With 6 bases removed from V and 2 bases from J, the gap between germline ends came to 14 bases. The CDR3 is 14 amino acids. In nucleotides, the CDR3 is TGTGCCAGCAGCGGGAGAGGGATAACCTACGAGCAGTACTTC. Translating it yields CASSGRGITYEQYF.

This clone was detected only once. This chain's CDR3 is CASSAAGGRTGELFF. The CDR3 nucleotides read TGTGCCAGCAGCGCGGCGGGGGGCCGCACCGGGGAGCTGTTTTTT. V is TRBV3-1 (or the pseudogene TRBV3-2) and J is TRBJ2-2, with TRBD2 matching over 8 bases. The CDR3 has 15 amino acids. V trimming: 5 bases; J trimming: 4 bases; junction bases outside the gene matches: 6. CDR1 is LGHDT, CDR2 YNNKEL, per germline (reference sequence).

V is TRBV19 and J is TRBJ2-2; TRBD1 agrees at 7 bases. The V and J ends lost 10 bases and 1 base, in that order; junction bases with no gene match: 3. Germline lookup yields CDR1 LNHDA and CDR2 SQIVND (reference sequence). The CDR3 extends over 13 amino acids. CDR3: CATRTGNTGELFF. The CDR3 region has the DNA TGTGCCACCAGGACAGGGAACACCGGGGAGCTGTTTTTT.

The V call is TRBV5-1, the J call TRBJ2-2, with 7 positions matching TRBD1. V was clipped by 7 bases and J by 3 bases; unmatched bases: 9. Germline loops: CDR1 SGHRS, CDR2 YFSETQ. This CDR3 comprises 15 residues. This CDR3 reads CASSQQGSDTGELFF. In DNA, the CDR3 is TGCGCCAGCTCCCAACAGGGGTCGGACACCGGGGAGCTGTTTTTT.

The chain joins TRBV4-1 to TRBJ2-1; 11 bases are a match to TRBD1. V dropped 1 base and J dropped 8; count of bases not matched to a gene: 7. The CDR3 sequence is 16 residues long. Germline CDR1 and CDR2: MGHRA and YSYEKL. CDR3 nucleotides: TGCGCCAGCAGCCAAGCCTGGACAGGGGGCGGCGATGAGCAGTTCTTC. Its translation: CASSQAWTGGGDEQFF.

This chain links TRBV7-3 with TRBJ2-2, with D possibly TRBD1 on 5 matching bases. The length of the CDR3 is 15 residues. Trimming stripped 5 bases from V and 3 bases from J, with 13 bases between. Germline CDR1 SGHTA, CDR2 FQGTGA. In DNA, the CDR3 is TGTGCCAGCAGCCTGGGCAGGGCGCACACCGGGGAGCTGTTTTTT. It is translated as CASSLGRAHTGELFF.

This chain joins TRBV27 and TRBJ1-4; no clear D gene. Germline V gives CDR1 MNHEY, CDR2 SMNVEV (reference sequence). This CDR3 is 13 amino acids long. V lost 5 bases and J lost 8, with 12 bases in between. The CDR3 sequence: CASSPPSGEKLFF. The CDR3 region has the DNA TGTGCCAGCAGTCCACCATCGGGAGAAAAACTGTTTTTT.

The rearrangement joins TRBV7-2 to TRBJ2-1; 9 positions match TRBD2. This CDR3 contains 17 residues. The J segment lost 4 bases and the V segment lost 5 bases, leaving 12 bases of the junction unmatched. The V gene's germline CDR1 is SGHTA and CDR2 FQGNSA. For the CDR3, the DNA is TGTGCCAGCAGCCCGCGGGGGGGGAATAACTATTACAATGAGCAGTTCTTC. This translates into CASSPRGGNNYYNEQFF.

The chain employs TRBV5-1 and TRBJ2-1, with a weak D call TRBD1 (6 bases). The V gene lost 2 bases and the J gene lost 2 bases, with 11 bases spanning the gap. The length of the CDR3 is 15 residues. Germline assignment: CDR1 SGHRS and CDR2 YFSETQ. CDR3: CASSFGQGTYNEQFF. The CDR3 region has the DNA TGCGCCAGCAGCTTCGGGCAGGGGACCTACAATGAGCAGTTCTTC.

V is TRBV2 and J is TRBJ1-2; perhaps TRBD1 as D (6 bases). Trimming pared 6 bases from V and 4 bases from J, leaving 21 bases between. Germline V gene lookup returns CDR1 SNHLY and CDR2 FYNNEI. There are 16 residues in the CDR3. CDR3 amino acids: CASRGVGTSGSYGYTF. For the CDR3, the DNA is TGTGCCAGCAGAGGGGTGGGGACAAGTGGGTCCTATGGCTACACCTTC.

The rearrangement joins TRBV6-5 to TRBJ1-2; D ambiguous. The CDR3 length is 13 residues. Germline V gene data show CDR1 as MNHEY and CDR2 as SVGAGI. V gave up 0 bases and J gave up 2 bases, with 4 bases separating them. The CDR3 bases are TGTGCCAGCAGTTACTCGAGAAACTATGGCTACACCTTC. It encodes CASSYSRNYGYTF.

This clone was recorded a few times. V gene TRBV27 combines with J gene TRBJ1-2; D remains ambiguous. The CDR3 has 14 residues. CDR1 MNHEY and CDR2 SMNVEV come from the germline V gene (reference sequence). The germline V and J ends were trimmed by 0 bases and 4 bases, with 9 bases remaining between them. Here the CDR3 reads CASSLSGSLYGYTF. In nucleotides, the CDR3 is TGTGCCAGCAGTTTATCGGGCAGCCTCTATGGCTACACCTTC.

This clone occurred once. The V gene is TRBV6-5, the J gene TRBJ2-7; D might be TRBD2 (7 bases). From germline, CDR1 is MNHEY and CDR2 SVGAGI. V lost 6 bases, J lost 0 bases, and 15 bases lay in between. The CDR3 is 15 residues long. The CDR3: CASSQRGGSSYEQYF. CDR3 in DNA: TGTGCCAGCAGCCAAAGGGGGGGAAGCTCCTACGAGCAGTACTTC.

The gene calls are TRBV6-5 and TRBJ1-2; 7 nucleotides match TRBD1. The V and J ends lost 6 bases and 4 bases, in that order; junction bases with no gene match: 8. This CDR3 has 14 amino acids. From germline, CDR1 is MNHEY and CDR2 SVGAGI. The CDR3 loop is CASRVTGLFYGYTF. As DNA, the CDR3 is TGTGCCAGCAGGGTGACAGGGCTGTTCTATGGCTACACCTTC.

This chain connects TRBV7-2 to TRBJ1-1, with TRBD1 matching 7 bases. The CDR3 is 15 residues long. The V gene end was trimmed by 5 bases and the J gene end by 5 bases; junction bases not matched to a gene: 11. Germline CDR1 is SGHTA and CDR2 is FQGNSA. The CDR3 DNA is TGTGCCAGCAGCCGTTCTATAGACAGGGAGACTGAAGCTTTCTTT. The encoded protein is CASSRSIDRETEAFF.

The chain is built from TRBV2 and TRBJ2-5, with a weak D call TRBD2 (7 bases). The V end was cut by 1 base, the J end by 5 bases, with 20 bases between. From germline, CDR1 is SNHLY and CDR2 FYNNEI. The length of the CDR3 is 17 residues. In DNA, the CDR3 is TGTGCCAGCAGTGAAGGGGATGCGGGGGCAAGGGGGGAGACCCAGTACTTC. Its translation is CASSEGDAGARGETQYF.

V gene TRBV3-1 (or the pseudogene TRBV3-2) combines with J gene TRBJ2-5, with D possibly being TRBD1 (5 bases). V lost 4 bases, J lost 3 bases, and 12 bases lay in between. The CDR3 has 14 residues. Germline V gives CDR1 LGHDT, CDR2 YNNKEL (reference sequence). The CDR3 nucleotides are TGTGCCAGCAGCCGGGTTATCAGGGAAGAGACCCAGTACTTC. The encoded protein is CASSRVIREETQYF.

The CDR3 DNA reads TGTGCCAGCAGTTTCAGGGGCCCTATAGGGACTGAAGCTTTCTTT. As protein: CASSFRGPIGTEAFF. The chain has TRBV28 and TRBJ1-1; TRBD1 might be the D (6 bases). This CDR3 region has 15 residues. V was pared by 3 bases and J by 5 bases, with 16 bases between. The V gene's germline CDR1 is MDHEN and CDR2 SYDVKM.

This clone came up many times. The V gene is TRBV3-1 (or the pseudogene TRBV3-2), the J gene TRBJ1-1; a possible D gene is TRBD1 (5 bases). V shed 4 bases and J shed 4 bases, with 19 bases lying between them. The CDR3 extends over 16 amino acids. Germline CDR1 reads LGHDT; CDR2 reads YNNKEL (reference sequence). The CDR3 sequence: CASSRRQGRKGTEAFF. The DNA for the CDR3 is TGTGCCAGCAGCCGGCGGCAGGGCCGGAAGGGCACTGAAGCTTTCTTT.

The chain is built from TRBV28 and TRBJ2-1; 11 bases fit TRBD2. CDR1 is MDHEN, CDR2 SYDVKM, per germline. The J segment lost 8 bases and the V segment lost 2 bases, leaving 8 bases of the junction unmatched. This CDR3 has 16 amino acids. CDR3: CASSLLSSGGVDEQFF. The CDR3 coding sequence is TGTGCCAGCAGTTTACTCAGTAGCGGGGGGGTGGATGAGCAGTTCTTC.

V is TRBV3-1 (or the pseudogene TRBV3-2) and J is TRBJ1-5; D not resolved. CDR1 is LGHDT and CDR2 is YNNKEL in the germline V gene (reference sequence). V was trimmed by 1 base and J by 0 bases, leaving 4 bases between them. The CDR3 is made up of 14 amino acids. Here the CDR3 reads CASSQVHSNQPQHF. The CDR3 nucleotides are TGTGCCAGCAGCCAAGTTCATAGCAATCAGCCCCAGCATTTT.

The rearrangement uses TRBV25-1 and TRBJ1-2; 8 bases line up with TRBD1. Germline values: CDR1 MGHDK, CDR2 SYGVNS. The trim removed 3 bases at V and 6 bases at J, leaving 9 bases unmatched. The CDR3 totals 15 residues. As DNA, the CDR3 is TGTGCCAGCAGTGACGCCAGGGGGCACGCGGATGGCTACACCTTC. Amino acid sequence: CASSDARGHADGYTF.

The CDR3 nucleotides read TGTGCCAGCAGTCCGGGTTTCAATCAGCCCCAGCATTTT. It yields the protein CASSPGFNQPQHF. The chain carries TRBV28 and TRBJ1-5, with no clear D. Germline V gene data show CDR1 as MDHEN and CDR2 as SYDVKM. Trimming took off 5 bases at V and 3 bases at J, with 8 bases between the two ends. CDR3 length equals 13 residues.

This chain links TRBV19 with TRBJ2-6; possibly TRBD1 for D (5 bases). The ends were cut back, 5 bases at V and 1 base at J, with 12 bases in the middle. The CDR3 is 16 amino acids. The germline V gene has CDR1 LNHDA and CDR2 SQIVND (reference sequence). CDR3 DNA sequence: TGTGCCAGTAGTGTCGACAGCAAGTCTGGGGCCAACGTCCTGACTTTC. This encodes CASSVDSKSGANVLTF.

This clone was seen a few times. J is TRBJ2-7 and V is TRBV3-1 (or the pseudogene TRBV3-2); D is possibly TRBD1 (6 bases). The germline V gene has CDR1 LGHDT and CDR2 YNNKEL (reference sequence). CDR3 size: 13 residues. Between the trimmed V and J ends, which lost 3 bases and 4 bases, there was a span of 10 bases. Written as DNA, the CDR3 is TGTGCCAGCAGCCAGGGGGCAGATTACGAGCAGTACTTC. Encoded protein: CASSQGADYEQYF.